This T cell receptor (beta chain) was sequenced during a study of blood T cell repertoires in COVID-19. Study-level information: PBMCs, B-cell-depleted T cells, or T cells were the source of the cDNA or gDNA that made up the material.

This table comes from immunoSEQ multiplex PCR, and its TCRdb copy is limited to in-frame clones, with some not included. The sample shows about 230,000 clones, 89% of them seen only once. This clone came up once. Germline V gives CDR1 SGHRS, CDR2 YFSETQ. CDR3 length: 15 amino acids. Trimming took 1 base from V and 3 from J; bases not matched to a gene: 4. Cohort placement rested on clinical history that participants reported themselves. The chain is built from TRBV5-1 and TRBJ1-5, with 7 bases matching TRBD1. The sample comprised PBMCs or T cells enriched from blood (not recorded which). The clonotype was recovered from a woman under 40 with acute COVID-19. The CDR3 DNA follows: TGCGCCAGCAGCTTGACAGGGGAGCCCAATCAGCCCCAGCATTTT. Its protein product is CASSLTGEPNQPQHF.